This TCR beta chain appears in the sequencing data of a study of CD8 T cells in Susac syndrome. Sequencing targeted TCR beta in blood CD8+ and CD4+ T cells. The multiple sclerosis control group comprised treatment-naive patients with stable or active relapsing-remitting disease. Germline V lookup: CDR1 SGHDN, CDR2 FVKESK. The CDR3 contains 13 residues. The trim removed 3 bases at V and 12 bases at J, leaving 6 bases unmatched. An amount of RNA that ranged from roughly 0.5 to 1 ug was reverse transcribed with random hexamers. One entry per CDR3 protein, called by TCRdb with MiXCR from the immunoSEQ multiplex PCR reads. The sample contains approximately 68,000 distinct CDR3 sequences, about 94% of which appear only once.

The sample consisted of CD8+ T cells from PBMCs. The rearrangement links TRBV14 to TRBJ1-4; 8 bases are shared with TRBD1. The TCR originated in a human donor with multiple sclerosis. As DNA, the CDR3 is TGTGCCAGCAGCCAGGCAGGGGGCCGGGAACTGTTTTTT. Amino acid sequence: CASSQAGGRELFF.